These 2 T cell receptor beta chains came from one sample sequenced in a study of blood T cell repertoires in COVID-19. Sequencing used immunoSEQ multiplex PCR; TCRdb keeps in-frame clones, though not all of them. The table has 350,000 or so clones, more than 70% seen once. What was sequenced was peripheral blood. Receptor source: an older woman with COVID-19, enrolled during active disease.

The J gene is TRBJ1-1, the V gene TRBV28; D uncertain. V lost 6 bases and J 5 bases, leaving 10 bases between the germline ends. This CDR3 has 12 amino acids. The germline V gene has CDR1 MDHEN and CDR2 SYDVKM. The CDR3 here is CASRLGGTEAFF. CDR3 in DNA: TGTGCCAGCAGGCTAGGTGGGACTGAAGCTTTCTTT.

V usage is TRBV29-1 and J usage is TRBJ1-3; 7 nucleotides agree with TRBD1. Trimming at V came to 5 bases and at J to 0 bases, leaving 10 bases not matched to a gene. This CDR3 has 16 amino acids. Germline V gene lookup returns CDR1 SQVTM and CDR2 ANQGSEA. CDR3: CSVRDSSHSSGNTIYF. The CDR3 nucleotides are TGCAGCGTTCGGGACAGTTCCCATAGCTCTGGAAACACCATATATTTT.